Listed below are T cell receptor beta chains from one sample, sequenced in a study of molecular identifiers for immune sequencing clone quantification. One entry per CDR3 protein results from TCRdb running MiXCR on the PCR reads. The sample contains under 600,000 distinct CDR3 sequences, over 20% of which appear only once. The sequencing sample was made of naive CD8+ T cells from blood, with Jurkat cell RNA spiked in. These receptors came from a human donor in good health. Some libraries in this study had Jurkat cell RNA spiked in. Each CDR3 is given with its conserved first and last residue. D genes are given only for firm matches. Clone size appears in some rows only: once, few, many, or a class for an expanded clone.

j_call: TRBJ2-7; v_call: TRBV20-1; clone_size: few; d_call: TRBD2; cdr3_aa: CSGREETVSYEQYF; cdr3_nt: TGCAGTGGACGGGAGGAAACGGTATCCTACGAGCAGTACTTC
j_call: TRBJ1-1; v_call: TRBV27; clone_size: many; d_call: NA; cdr3_aa: CASSKGISPEAFF; cdr3_nt: TGTGCCAGTAGTAAGGGGATTTCGCCTGAAGCTTTCTTT
j_call: TRBJ2-1; v_call: TRBV25-1; clone_size: many; d_call: NA; cdr3_aa: CASHGAPHNEQFF; cdr3_nt: TGTGCCAGCCACGGTGCCCCCCACAATGAGCAGTTCTTC
j_call: TRBJ2-5; v_call: TRBV19; clone_size: few; d_call: TRBD1; cdr3_aa: CASIGTADQETQYF; cdr3_nt: TGTGCCAGTATTGGGACAGCGGACCAAGAGACCCAGTACTTC
j_call: TRBJ1-1; v_call: TRBV3-1; clone_size: many; d_call: NA; cdr3_aa: CASSQEGHTEAFF; cdr3_nt: TGTGCCAGCAGCCAGGAGGGGCACACTGAAGCTTTCTTT
j_call: TRBJ2-2; v_call: TRBV4-3; clone_size: many; d_call: NA; cdr3_aa: CASSQGAGQELFF; cdr3_nt: TGCGCCAGCAGCCAAGGGGCAGGGCAGGAGCTGTTTTTT
j_call: TRBJ2-1; v_call: TRBV6-5; clone_size: NA; d_call: TRBD2; cdr3_aa: CASGKTSGGANEQFF; cdr3_nt: TGTGCCAGCGGTAAGACTAGCGGGGGGGCCAATGAGCAGTTCTTC
j_call: TRBJ2-2; v_call: TRBV6-5; clone_size: many; d_call: NA; cdr3_aa: CASSYNPPGQPTGELFF; cdr3_nt: TGTGCCAGCAGTTACAACCCCCCGGGACAACCCACCGGGGAGCTGTTTTTT
j_call: TRBJ1-1; v_call: TRBV7-2; clone_size: NA; d_call: NA; cdr3_aa: CASSSPDWGTEAFF; cdr3_nt: TGTGCCAGCAGCTCCCCCGACTGGGGGACTGAAGCTTTCTTT
j_call: TRBJ2-5; v_call: TRBV10-3; clone_size: many; d_call: NA; cdr3_aa: CAIRGVEETQYF; cdr3_nt: TGTGCCATCAGGGGAGTAGAAGAGACCCAGTACTTC
j_call: TRBJ2-3; v_call: TRBV2; clone_size: many; d_call: TRBD2; cdr3_aa: CASLGLAGADTQYF; cdr3_nt: TGTGCCAGCCTGGGACTAGCGGGAGCAGATACGCAGTATTTT
j_call: TRBJ1-2; v_call: TRBV28; clone_size: NA; d_call: NA; cdr3_aa: CASSLPVRNYGYTF; cdr3_nt: TGTGCCAGCAGTTTACCAGTGCGTAACTATGGCTACACCTTC
j_call: TRBJ1-5; v_call: TRBV7-9; clone_size: many; d_call: NA; cdr3_aa: CASSLDFQAQPQHF; cdr3_nt: TGTGCCAGCAGCTTAGATTTCCAGGCCCAGCCCCAGCATTTT
j_call: TRBJ1-6; v_call: TRBV2; clone_size: few; d_call: NA; cdr3_aa: CASSVIGVTGREPLHF; cdr3_nt: TGTGCCAGCAGTGTAATTGGTGTGACAGGACGAGAACCCCTCCACTTT
j_call: TRBJ2-7; v_call: TRBV7-9; clone_size: NA; d_call: NA; cdr3_aa: CASSLPHGTELYEQYF; cdr3_nt: TGTGCCAGCAGCTTACCCCATGGGACGGAGTTGTACGAGCAGTACTTC